The rows below give T cell receptor beta chains drawn from one sample of a study of T cells in tuberculosis. Generated by immunoSEQ multiplex PCR, the TCRdb table keeps only in-frame clones and is missing some. The repertoire holds over 40,000 clones, with 90% to 95% as singletons. Sequencing input: PBMCs. These receptors originate from a donor aged 10-29 years with latent tuberculosis or without tuberculosis infection. Each CDR3 is given with its conserved first and last residue. A D gene is named only where the DNA matches it firmly. Size tells how often a clone was seen (once, few, many) or the class of an expanded clone, and some rows leave it out.

d_call: .
j_call: TRBJ1-5
v_call: TRBV2
clone_size: .
cdr3_nt: TGTGCCAGCAGCGACTTGGGCAATCAGCCCCAGCATTTT
cdr3_aa: CASSDLGNQPQHF

d_call: TRBD1
j_call: TRBJ2-5
v_call: TRBV6-1
clone_size: few
cdr3_nt: TGTGCCAGCAGGACCGGGACAGGGCTAGGGGAGACCCAGTACTTC
cdr3_aa: CASRTGTGLGETQYF

d_call: TRBD2
j_call: TRBJ2-7
v_call: TRBV29-1
clone_size: once
cdr3_nt: TGCAGCGCCCAGATTGGGCTAGCGGGAGGCTACGAGCAGTACTTC
cdr3_aa: CSAQIGLAGGYEQYF

d_call: TRBD2
j_call: TRBJ2-2
v_call: TRBV4-1
clone_size: once
cdr3_nt: TGCGCCAGCAGCCAAGTTTTAGCGGGAGGGCCGACCGGGGAGCTGTTTTTT
cdr3_aa: CASSQVLAGGPTGELFF

d_call: TRBD1
j_call: TRBJ2-3
v_call: TRBV10-1
clone_size: .
cdr3_nt: TGCGCCAGCAGACAGGGGCCTACAGATACGCAGTATTTT
cdr3_aa: CASRQGPTDTQYF

d_call: .
j_call: TRBJ1-2
v_call: TRBV2
clone_size: .
cdr3_nt: TGTGCCAGCAGTTCCTACCACGACAGTGATATAGCTGGAACCTTC
cdr3_aa: CASSSYHDSDIAGTF

d_call: TRBD1
j_call: TRBJ2-5
v_call: TRBV27
clone_size: .
cdr3_nt: TGTGCCAGCAGTTTAAGCTGGCAGGGGGCAGAGACCCAGTACTTC
cdr3_aa: CASSLSWQGAETQYF

d_call: .
j_call: TRBJ1-6
v_call: TRBV7-8
clone_size: .
cdr3_nt: TGTGCCAGCAGCTCTCAGGGAACCTCACCCCTCCACTTT
cdr3_aa: CASSSQGTSPLHF

d_call: .
j_call: TRBJ2-5
v_call: TRBV27
clone_size: .
cdr3_nt: TGTGCCAGCAGTTTATCGACGGGGGAGACCCAGTACTTC
cdr3_aa: CASSLSTGETQYF

d_call: .
j_call: TRBJ1-4
v_call: TRBV6-1
clone_size: once
cdr3_nt: TGTGCCAGCAGTGAATACAAGGGGCGCGGTGAAAAACTGTTTTTT
cdr3_aa: CASSEYKGRGEKLFF

d_call: TRBD1
j_call: TRBJ2-1
v_call: TRBV10-1
clone_size: .
cdr3_nt: TGCGCCAGCAGTGACGTCCGGGACAGGGGCTACAATGAGCAGTTCTTC
cdr3_aa: CASSDVRDRGYNEQFF

d_call: .
j_call: TRBJ1-2
v_call: TRBV18
clone_size: .
cdr3_nt: TGTGCCAGCTCACCACAGGGGGATTACTATGGCTACACCTTC
cdr3_aa: CASSPQGDYYGYTF

d_call: .
j_call: TRBJ2-5
v_call: TRBV25-1
clone_size: .
cdr3_nt: TGTGCCAGCAGTGACGGGACTGCTAATCGAGAGACCCAGTACTTC
cdr3_aa: CASSDGTANRETQYF

d_call: TRBD1
j_call: TRBJ1-3
v_call: TRBV2
clone_size: .
cdr3_nt: TGTGCCAGCAGCACGGACAGGGGGCAACCTGGAAACACCATATATTTT
cdr3_aa: CASSTDRGQPGNTIYF

d_call: TRBD1
j_call: TRBJ2-7
v_call: TRBV25-1
clone_size: .
cdr3_nt: TGTGCCAGCAGTGATAGGACAGGGCTCGAGCAGTACTTC
cdr3_aa: CASSDRTGLEQYF

d_call: .
j_call: TRBJ1-5
v_call: TRBV27
clone_size: .
cdr3_nt: TGTGCCAGCAGTGTGGCTGGTGGTAGCAATCAGCCCCAGCATTTT
cdr3_aa: CASSVAGGSNQPQHF

d_call: .
j_call: TRBJ1-1
v_call: TRBV11-2
clone_size: .
cdr3_nt: TGTGCCAGCAGCGAGATTGGCACTGAAGCTTTCTTT
cdr3_aa: CASSEIGTEAFF

d_call: .
j_call: TRBJ1-1
v_call: TRBV20-1
clone_size: .
cdr3_nt: TGCAGTGCTAGTATCCCTGAAGCTTTCTTT
cdr3_aa: CSASIPEAFF

d_call: .
j_call: TRBJ2-3
v_call: TRBV19
clone_size: .
cdr3_nt: TGTGCCAGTAGCGAGTCTAACCCCACAGATACGCAGTATTTT
cdr3_aa: CASSESNPTDTQYF

d_call: .
j_call: TRBJ1-1
v_call: TRBV9
clone_size: .
cdr3_nt: TGTGCCAGCAGCGTAGCAGGGCAGGTGAACACTGAAGCTTTCTTT
cdr3_aa: CASSVAGQVNTEAFF

d_call: .
j_call: TRBJ1-5
v_call: TRBV19
clone_size: .
cdr3_nt: TGTGCCAGTAGTATACAGGAAAATCAGCCCCAGCATTTT
cdr3_aa: CASSIQENQPQHF

d_call: .
j_call: TRBJ1-5
v_call: TRBV18
clone_size: .
cdr3_nt: TGTGCCAGCTCACCAATCCCTACGAGCAATCAGCCCCAGCATTTT
cdr3_aa: CASSPIPTSNQPQHF

d_call: .
j_call: TRBJ2-2
v_call: TRBV7-2
clone_size: .
cdr3_nt: TGTGCCAGCAGCTTATACAGGGTTACCGGGGAGCTGTTTTTT
cdr3_aa: CASSLYRVTGELFF

d_call: .
j_call: TRBJ1-2
v_call: TRBV9
clone_size: once
cdr3_nt: TGTGCCAGCAGCGTAGCTCCAACGGGGGGCTACACCTTC
cdr3_aa: CASSVAPTGGYTF

d_call: .
j_call: TRBJ1-4
v_call: TRBV19
clone_size: once
cdr3_nt: TGTGCCAGTAGTATAGGACAGGCAGCAACTAATGAAAAACTGTTTTTT
cdr3_aa: CASSIGQAATNEKLFF

d_call: TRBD2
j_call: TRBJ2-7
v_call: TRBV7-9
clone_size: .
cdr3_nt: TGTGCCAGCAGCTTTATAGCGGGAGAAGGGTCCGAGCAGTACTTC
cdr3_aa: CASSFIAGEGSEQYF

d_call: .
j_call: TRBJ2-1
v_call: TRBV2
clone_size: .
cdr3_nt: TGTGCCAGCTACCCCCTAGCGCCCCGGGGCAATGAGCAGTTCTTC
cdr3_aa: CASYPLAPRGNEQFF